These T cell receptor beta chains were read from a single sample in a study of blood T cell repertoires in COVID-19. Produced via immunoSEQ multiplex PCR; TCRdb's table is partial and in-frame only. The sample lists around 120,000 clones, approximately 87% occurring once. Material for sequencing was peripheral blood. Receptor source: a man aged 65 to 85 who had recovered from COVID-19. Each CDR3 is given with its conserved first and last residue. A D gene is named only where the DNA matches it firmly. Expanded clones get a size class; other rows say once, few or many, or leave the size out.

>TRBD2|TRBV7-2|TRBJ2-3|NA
TGTGCCAGCAGCTCGGGACTAGGGGGAGGCACGCAGTATTTT
CASSSGLGGGTQYF
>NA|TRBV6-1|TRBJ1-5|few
TGTGCCAGCAGTGAAGCCTACAGGGTCGTGGTTCAGCCCCAGCATTTT
CASSEAYRVVVQPQHF
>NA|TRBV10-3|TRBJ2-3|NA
TGTGCCATCAGTGAGCCGACCCTGGAGGCGGGTACGCAGTATTTT
CAISEPTLEAGTQYF
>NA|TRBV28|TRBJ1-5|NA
TGTGCCAGCGGGTTACAGGGCAGCAATCAGCCCCAGCATTTT
CASGLQGSNQPQHF
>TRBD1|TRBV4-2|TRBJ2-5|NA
TGTGCCAGCAGCCAAAACCGACAGGGCGTGGGCGAGACCCAGTACTTC
CASSQNRQGVGETQYF
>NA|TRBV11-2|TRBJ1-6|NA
TGTGCCAGCAGCCCGGAGCGGGGGCCCCAACCGAATTCACCCCTCCACTTT
CASSPERGPQPNSPLHF
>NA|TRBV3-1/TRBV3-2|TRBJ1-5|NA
TGTGCCAGCAGCCAAGATGTGGAGCGGCCCCAGCATTTT
CASSQDVERPQHF
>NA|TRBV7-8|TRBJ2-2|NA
TGTGCCAGCAGCTCAGCCCGGAACACCGGGGAGCTGTTTTTT
CASSSARNTGELFF
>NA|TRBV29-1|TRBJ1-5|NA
TGCAGCGTGGTTTGGGGGGGGGATCAGCCCCAGCATTTT
CSVVWGGDQPQHF
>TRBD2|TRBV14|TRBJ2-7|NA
TGTGCCAGCAGCCTGGGACTAGCGGGAGTCTCCGGGTACGAGCAGTACTTC
CASSLGLAGVSGYEQYF
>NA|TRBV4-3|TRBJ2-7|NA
TGCGCCAGCAGCCAAGATTCAGGGTCCTCCTACGAGCAGTACTTC
CASSQDSGSSYEQYF
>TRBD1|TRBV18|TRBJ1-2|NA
TGTGCCAGCTCACCAGACAGGGACGGCTACTATGGCTACACCTTC
CASSPDRDGYYGYTF
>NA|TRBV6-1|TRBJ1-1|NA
TGTGCCAGCAGTGAAGCGGTGGGGCCTGAAGCTTTCTTT
CASSEAVGPEAFF
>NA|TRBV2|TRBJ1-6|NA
TGTGCCAGCAATCTGGCCCCAAATTCACCCCTCCACTTT
CASNLAPNSPLHF
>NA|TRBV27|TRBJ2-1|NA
TGTGCCAGCGGGGGTGGGGGCAGTAGGTACAATGAGCAGTTCTTC
CASGGGGSRYNEQFF
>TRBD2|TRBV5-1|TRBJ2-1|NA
TGCGCCAGCAGCCGACTCGGGACTAGCGGGACAGGTGAGCAGTTCTTC
CASSRLGTSGTGEQFF
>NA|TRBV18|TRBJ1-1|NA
TGTGCCAGCTCACTCACAGCGAACACTGAAGCTTTCTTT
CASSLTANTEAFF
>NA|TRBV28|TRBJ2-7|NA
TGTGCCAGCAGTCTCCCAGAGGGCGAGCAGTACTTC
CASSLPEGEQYF
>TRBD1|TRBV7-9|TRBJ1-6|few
TGTGCCAGCAGCCCCGGGACAGGTAGTTCACCCCTCCACTTT
CASSPGTGSSPLHF
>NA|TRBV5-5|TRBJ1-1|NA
TGTGCCAGCAGCTTGGTGAGCCGGGACACTGAAGCTTTCTTT
CASSLVSRDTEAFF
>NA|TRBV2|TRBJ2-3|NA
TGTGCCAGCAGGGCGAGGGTGGTTAGCACAGATACGCAGTATTTT
CASRARVVSTDTQYF
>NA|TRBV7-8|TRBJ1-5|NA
TGTGCCAGCAGCCGAGACAGAACCTATAGCAATCAGCCCCAGCATTTT
CASSRDRTYSNQPQHF
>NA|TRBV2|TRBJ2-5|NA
TGTGCCAGCAGCCCCAATCGCGGGGGCGGGGGAGAGACCCAGTACTTC
CASSPNRGGGGETQYF
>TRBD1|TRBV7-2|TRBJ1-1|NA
TGTGCCAGCAGGACCCAGGGGGCGAGCACTGAAGCTTTCTTT
CASRTQGASTEAFF
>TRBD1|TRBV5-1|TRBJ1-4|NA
TGCGCCAGCAGCTTGGTCCGGACAGGGCCTAATGAAAAACTGTTTTTT
CASSLVRTGPNEKLFF
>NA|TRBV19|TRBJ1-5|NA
TGTGCCAGTAGTATCCCGACAGGTATTGGCAATCAGCCCCAGCATTTT
CASSIPTGIGNQPQHF
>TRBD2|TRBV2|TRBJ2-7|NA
TGTGCCAGCAGGGGAGGGGGGACTAGCGGGAGCTACGAGCAGTACTTC
CASRGGGTSGSYEQYF
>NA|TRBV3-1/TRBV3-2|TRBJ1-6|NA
TGTGCCAGCAGTACCTTCGGTAACTTCTATAATTCACCCCTCCACTTT
CASSTFGNFYNSPLHF
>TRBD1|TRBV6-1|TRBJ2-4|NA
TGTGCCAGCAGTGAAGCCTTCCCGACAGGGTTAACCAAAAACATTCAGTACTTC
CASSEAFPTGLTKNIQYF
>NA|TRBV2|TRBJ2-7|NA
TGTGCCAGCAAACTGAATCTCAACTCCTACGAGCAGTACTTC
CASKLNLNSYEQYF
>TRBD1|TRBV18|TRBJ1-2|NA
TGTGCCAGCTCACCATTTTCTGAGGGGGCGATCTATGGCTACACCTTC
CASSPFSEGAIYGYTF
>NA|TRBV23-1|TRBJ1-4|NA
TGCGCCAGCAGTCAATCGGGGGGGCTCAATGAAAAACTGTTTTTT
CASSQSGGLNEKLFF
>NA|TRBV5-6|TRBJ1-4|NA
TGTGCCAGCAGCTTGGGTCGAGGTGAAAAACTGTTTTTT
CASSLGRGEKLFF
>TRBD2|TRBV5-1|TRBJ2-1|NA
TGCGCCAGCAGCTCGATTACTAGCGGGCTAAACAATGAGCAGTTCTTC
CASSSITSGLNNEQFF
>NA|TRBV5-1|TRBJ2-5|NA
TGCGCCAGCAGCTTGGCCTTTAGGACAGTAGGGGAGACCCAGTACTTC
CASSLAFRTVGETQYF
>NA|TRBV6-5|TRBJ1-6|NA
TGTGCCAGCACTGCGGGGCGACCTGGGAGTTCACCCCTCCACTTT
CASTAGRPGSSPLHF
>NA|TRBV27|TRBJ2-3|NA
TGTGCCAGCAGTGTTAGCGGTGCAAGCACAGATACGCAGTATTTT
CASSVSGASTDTQYF
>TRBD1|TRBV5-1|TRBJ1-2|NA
TGCGCCAGCAGCACCGACAGGGGAACCTATGGCTACACCTTC
CASSTDRGTYGYTF
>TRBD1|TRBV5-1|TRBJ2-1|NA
TGCGCCAGCAGCTCGGACAGGGGGCCCTTCGGTGAGCAGTTCTTC
CASSSDRGPFGEQFF
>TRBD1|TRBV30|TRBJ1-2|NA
TGTGCCTGGAGGCTGACAGGGCGAGGCTATGGCTACACCTTC
CAWRLTGRGYGYTF
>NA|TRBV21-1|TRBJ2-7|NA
TGTGCCAGCAGCAAAGACCGGGGGGCCTCCGAGCAGTACTTC
CASSKDRGASEQYF
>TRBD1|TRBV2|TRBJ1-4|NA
TGTGCCAGTACCTCAGACAGGGTAGGAAAACTGTTTTTT
CASTSDRVGKLFF
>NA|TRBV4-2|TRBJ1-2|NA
TGTGCCAGCAGCCAATTGACGGGAGGCAGGGGTGATGGCTACACCTTC
CASSQLTGGRGDGYTF
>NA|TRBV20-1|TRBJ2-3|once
TGCAGTGCTAGTGACCGGGACTGGACGATTACAGATACGCAGTATTTT
CSASDRDWTITDTQYF
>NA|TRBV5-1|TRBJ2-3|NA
TGCGCCAGCAGCCTAGGATTTGGCGAAGCTCCGCAGTATTTT
CASSLGFGEAPQYF
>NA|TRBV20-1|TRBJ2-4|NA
TGCAGGGGGGCCCGTGGGGACATTCAGTACTTC
CRGARGDIQYF
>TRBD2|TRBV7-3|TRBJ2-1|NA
TGTGCCAGCAGCTTAAGGGGTGGTAGCGGGAACGGTGAGCAGTTCTTC
CASSLRGGSGNGEQFF
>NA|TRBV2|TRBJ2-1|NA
TGTGCCAGCAGTGTCCAATCCCCGTTCCAGTACAATGAGCAGTTCTTC
CASSVQSPFQYNEQFF
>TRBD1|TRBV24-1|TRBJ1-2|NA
TGTGCCACCAGTGATTCCCGGACAGGGGGTGAAGGCTACACCTTC
CATSDSRTGGEGYTF
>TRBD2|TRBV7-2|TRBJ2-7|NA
TGTGCCAGCAGCTTAGAAGAGAGCGGGAGGGGATACGAGCAGTACTTC
CASSLEESGRGYEQYF
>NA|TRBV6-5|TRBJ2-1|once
TGTGCCAGCAGTTACGGGCAGGGCTACAATGAGCAGTTCTTC
CASSYGQGYNEQFF
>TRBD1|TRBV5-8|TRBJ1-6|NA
TGTGCCAGCAGCTTGGTGGGACAGTCAGGGTCACCCCTCCACTTT
CASSLVGQSGSPLHF
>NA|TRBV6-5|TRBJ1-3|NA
TGTGCCGTACGGACAGCTGGAAACACCATATATTTT
CAVRTAGNTIYF
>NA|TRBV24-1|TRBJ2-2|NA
TGTGCCACCAGTGATTGGGGGGAGAACACCGGGGAGCTGTTTTTT
CATSDWGENTGELFF
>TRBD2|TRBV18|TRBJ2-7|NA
TGTGCCAGCACCCAACTAGCGGGAGCCCCCGAGCAGTACTTC
CASTQLAGAPEQYF
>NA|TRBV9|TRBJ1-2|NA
TGTGCCAGCAGCCGAGGGGGGGCCGGGGGCTACACCTTC
CASSRGGAGGYTF
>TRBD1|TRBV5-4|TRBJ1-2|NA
TGTGCCAGCAGCTCCGATCTCCAACTCACAGGGGGCTATGGCTACACCTTC
CASSSDLQLTGGYGYTF
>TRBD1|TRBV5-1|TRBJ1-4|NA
TGCGCCAGCAGCGAGGACAGGGGCGATGGTAATGAAAAACTGTTTTTT
CASSEDRGDGNEKLFF
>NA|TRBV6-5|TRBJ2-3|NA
TGTGCCTTAAAGGACGGGGACACAGATACGCAGTATTTT
CALKDGDTDTQYF
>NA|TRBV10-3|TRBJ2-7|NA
TGTGCCATCAGGGAACAGGAATACTACGAGCAGTACTTC
CAIREQEYYEQYF